The TCR beta chain under discussion was sequenced for a study of blood T cell repertoires in COVID-19. Turning to the study itself: Acute and convalescent COVID-19 specimens originated in the United States, Italy and Spain. PBMCs, B-cell-depleted T cells, or T cells were the source of the cDNA or gDNA that made up the material.

Source study methods: Amplification with reference gene primers provided the estimates of nucleated cell counts. Sequencing used immunoSEQ multiplex PCR; TCRdb keeps in-frame clones, though not all of them. V and J calls and clone size follow that table, whereas D and trimming were derived from the DNA. The repertoire has a few hundred thousand clones, approximately 92% of them found once; the top ten carry 3.5% to 5.5%. The CDR3 has 15 residues. Germline-derived CDR1 and CDR2 are MNHEY and SVGAGI. V lost 5 bases, J lost 5 bases, and 15 bases lay in between. Sequenced: peripheral blood. The origin of this receptor is a woman in her thirties or forties who had recovered from COVID-19. V gene TRBV6-5 combines with J gene TRBJ1-4; a possible D gene is TRBD1 (6 bases). Here the CDR3 DNA reads TGTGCCAGCAGTCTTACAGGGTTTGGAAATGAAAAACTGTTTTTT. Its protein product is CASSLTGFGNEKLFF.